These T cell receptor beta chains were read from a single sample in a study of PD-L1 blockade in urothelial cancer. The table came from immunoSEQ multiplex PCR; TCRdb's copy has only in-frame clones and leaves some out. The profile shows about 48,000 clones, 75% to 90% of them singletons. The material was PBMCs, obtained around atezolizumab (anti-PD-L1) treatment. The receptors were gathered from a man aged 55-75 years with urothelial cancer. CDR3s include the opening cysteine and the closing phenylalanine or tryptophan. D genes are given only for firm matches. Where a row states a size, it is once, few, many or the class of an expanded clone; other rows omit it.

clone size,V gene,D gene,J gene,CDR3 protein,CDR3 DNA
NA,TRBV5-4,TRBD2,TRBJ2-5,CASSMTSGPQETQYF,TGTGCCAGCAGTATGACTAGCGGCCCACAAGAGACCCAGTACTTC
NA,TRBV4-3,TRBD2,TRBJ2-3,CASSRLAGGGTQYF,TGCGCCAGCAGCCGACTAGCGGGAGGGGGTACGCAGTATTTT
NA,TRBV6-5,NA,TRBJ2-1,CASSYEVGQEQFF,TGTGCCAGCAGTTACGAGGTAGGACAGGAGCAGTTCTTC
NA,TRBV5-4,NA,TRBJ1-2,CASSTRDKVHGYTF,TGTGCCAGCAGCACCCGAGACAAAGTCCATGGCTACACCTTC
NA,TRBV7-3,TRBD2,TRBJ2-1,CASSLTPKGLAGVNEQFF,TGTGCCAGCAGCTTAACGCCCAAGGGACTAGCGGGGGTCAATGAGCAGTTCTTC
NA,TRBV5-6,NA,TRBJ1-5,CASSVKGRVTNQPQHF,TGTGCCAGCAGCGTGAAGGGCAGGGTGACCAATCAGCCCCAGCATTTT
NA,TRBV6-5,NA,TRBJ1-5,CASRDSMPSNQPQHF,TGTGCCAGCAGGGACAGCATGCCGAGCAATCAGCCCCAGCATTTT
few,TRBV19,TRBD1,TRBJ2-7,CASSTLSGTVYEQYF,TGTGCCAGTAGTACGCTCTCCGGGACAGTATACGAGCAGTACTTC
NA,TRBV29-1,NA,TRBJ1-1,CSVDPAGTEAFF,TGCAGCGTTGATCCCGCGGGCACTGAAGCTTTCTTT
NA,TRBV7-9,NA,TRBJ2-3,CASSFPGEGTDTQYF,TGTGCCAGCAGCTTCCCGGGAGAGGGCACAGATACGCAGTATTTT
NA,TRBV6-1,NA,TRBJ1-2,CASMGGFWNYGYTF,TGTGCCAGCATGGGAGGGTTTTGGAACTATGGCTACACCTTC
NA,TRBV7-3,TRBD2,TRBJ2-1,CASSLELAGGGEQFF,TGTGCCAGCAGCCTAGAACTAGCGGGGGGCGGTGAGCAGTTCTTC
NA,TRBV30,TRBD1,TRBJ2-1,CAWSVLGRGNEQFF,TGTGCCTGGAGTGTACTGGGCAGGGGGAATGAGCAGTTCTTC
NA,TRBV15,NA,TRBJ1-2,CATSRDGAAEGYTF,TGTGCCACCAGCAGAGATGGGGCAGCCGAAGGCTACACCTTC
NA,TRBV14,TRBD2,TRBJ2-1,CASSLGLAGVDEQFF,TGTGCCAGCAGCCTGGGACTAGCGGGGGTGGATGAGCAGTTCTTC
few,TRBV5-1,TRBD1,TRBJ1-2,CASSPGTGGVSGGYTF,TGCGCCAGCAGCCCCGGGACAGGGGGTGTATCGGGTGGCTACACCTTC
few,TRBV30,NA,TRBJ1-5,CAWSGQSNQPQHF,TGTGCCTGGAGTGGACAGAGCAATCAGCCCCAGCATTTT
NA,TRBV21-1,NA,TRBJ1-2,CASTPGQGADYGYTF,TGTGCCAGCACCCCCGGGCAGGGGGCAGACTATGGCTACACCTTC
NA,TRBV5-4,NA,TRBJ2-3,CASSLELVSDTQYF,TGTGCCAGCAGCTTGGAACTAGTATCAGATACGCAGTATTTT
NA,TRBV23-1,NA,TRBJ1-1,CASTGVYVRNTEAFF,TGCGCCAGCACCGGGGTTTACGTGAGGAACACTGAAGCTTTCTTT
NA,TRBV6-6,NA,TRBJ2-5,CASSLGRGSETQYF,TGTGCCAGCAGCCTTGGGAGGGGGTCAGAGACCCAGTACTTC
NA,TRBV7-9,NA,TRBJ1-5,CASSLQGGHSNQPQHF,TGTGCCAGCAGCTTACAGGGAGGGCATAGCAATCAGCCCCAGCATTTT
NA,TRBV4-1,TRBD1,TRBJ1-1,CASSQDPRQGPMNTEAFF,TGCGCCAGCAGCCAAGATCCAAGACAGGGACCCATGAACACTGAAGCTTTCTTT
NA,TRBV7-2,NA,TRBJ1-6,CASSLALGGIDSPLHF,TGTGCCAGCAGCTTAGCGTTGGGGGGTATCGATTCACCCCTCCACTTT
NA,TRBV5-1,NA,TRBJ1-2,CASSLNYDFTSYGYTF,TGCGCCAGCAGCTTGAACTACGACTTTACTTCCTATGGCTACACCTTC
once,TRBV11-3,TRBD1,TRBJ2-2,CASSSGGDTGELFF,TGTGCCAGCAGCTCAGGGGGCGACACCGGGGAGCTGTTTTTT
NA,TRBV21-1,NA,TRBJ1-5,CASSKRKGGSQHF,TGTGCCAGCAGCAAAAGGAAGGGGGGGTCCCAGCATTTT
NA,TRBV9,NA,TRBJ2-2,CASSVGGLGGELFF,TGTGCCAGCAGCGTGGGGGGGCTTGGCGGGGAGCTGTTTTTT
NA,TRBV2,NA,TRBJ2-5,CASTGLGVGKETQYF,TGTGCCAGCACCGGATTGGGAGTGGGAAAAGAGACCCAGTACTTC
few,TRBV6-5,NA,TRBJ2-4,CASSFNRFLAKNIQYF,TGTGCCAGCAGTTTTAACAGGTTTCTAGCCAAAAACATTCAGTACTTC
NA,TRBV6-5,TRBD2,TRBJ2-7,CASRREGLLEQYF,TGTGCCAGCAGGAGGGAGGGCCTGCTGGAGCAGTACTTC
NA,TRBV30,TRBD2,TRBJ2-7,CAWMGGGYEQYF,TGTGCCTGGATGGGGGGGGGCTACGAGCAGTACTTC
NA,TRBV5-8,NA,TRBJ1-1,CASSRSPGEEAFF,TGTGCCAGCAGCCGGTCCCCAGGGGAGGAAGCTTTCTTT
NA,TRBV7-7,NA,TRBJ2-5,CASSHTGQAETQYF,TGTGCTAGCAGCCACACAGGCCAGGCGGAGACCCAGTACTTC
NA,TRBV19,NA,TRBJ1-5,CASSPTGTSNQPQHF,TGTGCCAGTAGTCCCACAGGGACTAGCAATCAGCCCCAGCATTTT
NA,TRBV18,TRBD1,TRBJ1-6,CASSPGQGYNSPLHF,TGTGCCAGCTCACCAGGACAGGGCTATAATTCACCCCTCCACTTT
NA,TRBV7-8,NA,TRBJ1-1,CASSLDRVNTEAFF,TGTGCCAGCAGCTTGGACAGAGTGAACACTGAAGCTTTCTTT
NA,TRBV7-8,NA,TRBJ2-2,CASSLGQPGAGELFF,TGTGCCAGCAGCTTAGGACAGCCCGGAGCCGGGGAGCTGTTTTTT
NA,TRBV15,TRBD2,TRBJ2-5,CATSRDQRGARTQYF,TGTGCCACCAGCAGAGACCAGCGGGGGGCGAGGACCCAGTACTTC